These 22 T cell receptor beta chains were sequenced from one sample in a study of CXCR3-negative and CXCR3-positive naive CD8 T cells. Their cognate antigens are unknown. General study points: More hydrophobic TRB CDR3s were found in CXCR3-positive naive cells than in CXCR3-negative naive cells.

The authors made the TRB cDNA libraries by 5' RACE using UMI labels. TCRdb reworked the 5' RACE reads into one entry per CDR3 protein, no DNA. The listing records some 120,000 distinct CDR3 sequences. What was sequenced was naive CXCR3+ CD8+ T cells from blood. Regarding subset: CD45RO-CCR7+CD27+CD95- naive CD8+ T cells expressing CXCR3 (TNR3+). The receptor set was obtained from a human donor in good health. Some clones in this sample may be carry-over from other donors' samples.

The rearrangement uses TRBV20-1 and TRBJ2-7; the D gene TCRdb calls, TRBD1, cannot be checked with no DNA. The CDR3 spans 14 residues. Germline V gene sequence: CDR1 DFQATT, CDR2 SNEGSKA (reference sequence). CDR3 residues: CSARADRGPYEQYF.

The chain links TRBV7-3 to TRBJ2-1; lacking DNA, the TRBD1 call made by TCRdb goes unchecked. CDR1 is SGHTA, CDR2 FQGTGA, per germline. CDR3 size: 15 residues. CDR3 amino acids: CASSPGQGARNEQFF.

The V call is TRBV6-5, the J call TRBJ1-6. CDR1 and CDR2 (germline): MNHEY, SVGAGI. CDR3 length equals 15 residues. The CDR3 loop is CASSYGFSYNSPLHF.

The CDR3 reads CASSPWGIETQYF. The chain combines TRBV12-3 or TRBV12-4 with TRBJ2-5; TCRdb's D call of TRBD1 is untestable without DNA. This CDR3 comprises 13 residues.

V is TRBV6-4 and J is TRBJ2-1; TCRdb selects TRBD1, and the lack of DNA leaves this call unchecked. The germline gives CDR1 MRHNA, CDR2 SNTAGT. The length of the CDR3 is 15 residues. The CDR3 loop reads CASSDSTGGVYEQFF.

The chain is built from TRBV2 and TRBJ2-5. Germline lookup yields CDR1 SNHLY and CDR2 FYNNEI. The CDR3 sequence is 13 residues long. Here the CDR3 reads CASRGPNQETQYF.

This chain links TRBV12-5 with TRBJ1-5. CDR3 length equals 15 residues. Germline V lookup: CDR1 LGHNT, CDR2 FRNRAP. This chain's CDR3 is CASGLGGQLNQPQHF.

This rearrangement joins TRBV28 to TRBJ2-3; absent DNA, TCRdb's TRBD1 call cannot be checked. The CDR3 spans 14 residues. Per the germline V gene, CDR1 is MDHEN and CDR2 is SYDVKM. CDR3 region: CASSGSQFTDTQYF.

The CDR3 loop is CASSTRQGSNYGYTF. The chain recombines TRBV9 with TRBJ1-2; the TRBD1 assignment by TCRdb is unverifiable without DNA. The CDR3 consists of 15 residues. Germline V gene sequence: CDR1 SGDLS, CDR2 YYNGEE.

V is TRBV7-9 and J is TRBJ1-5. CDR1 is SEHNR, CDR2 FQNEAQ, per germline (reference sequence). The CDR3 loop spans 15 amino acids. This CDR3 is CASSLEGGNDQPQHF.

This chain uses TRBV29-1 with TRBJ2-3; TCRdb gives TRBD1 as the D gene, but with no DNA this cannot be confirmed. The CDR3 is made up of 14 amino acids. Germline CDR1 is SQVTM and CDR2 is ANQGSEA. CDR3 protein: CSVLSDSNEDTQYF.

V usage is TRBV19 and J usage is TRBJ2-7; lacking DNA, the TRBD1 call made by TCRdb goes unchecked. Germline assignment: CDR1 LNHDA and CDR2 SQIVND (reference sequence). This CDR3 spans 16 amino acids. CDR3 sequence reads: CASSEFSTGGFYEQYF.

The chain joins TRBV20-1 to TRBJ2-7; lacking DNA, the TRBD2 call made by TCRdb goes unchecked. CDR1 is DFQATT and CDR2 is SNEGSKA in the germline V gene (reference sequence). The CDR3 has 12 amino acids. This chain's CDR3 is CSARSSGYEQYF.

CDR3 sequence: CSVPGTSGLPEQFF. The chain joins TRBV29-1 to TRBJ2-1; there is no DNA to check the TCRdb D call of TRBD2. The germline gives CDR1 SQVTM, CDR2 ANQGSEA. This CDR3 has 14 amino acids.

The chain links TRBV2 to TRBJ2-5. The CDR3 is 15 residues long. Germline V lookup: CDR1 SNHLY, CDR2 FYNNEI. CDR3 loop: CASRNRWGPQETQYF. The full variable domain, with the rest looked up from reference TRBV2 and TRBJ2-5, is EPEVTQTPSHQVTQMGQEVILRCVPISNHLYFYWYRQILGQKVEFLVSFYNNEISEKSEIFDDQFSVERPDGSNFTLKIRSTKLEDSAMYFCASRNRWGPQETQYFGPGTRLLVL.

V gene TRBV5-4 combines with J gene TRBJ1-1. The CDR3 contains 15 residues. Germline CDR1 and CDR2: SGHNT and YYREEE (reference sequence). This CDR3 reads CASSLALDLNTEAFF.

V and J are TRBV10-1 and TRBJ1-1; TCRdb's D call, TRBD1, is unchecked because there is no DNA. This CDR3 region has 16 residues. Germline-derived CDR1 and CDR2 are WNHNN and SYGVQD (reference sequence). The CDR3 is CASSAGSGLMNTEAFF.

The chain recombines TRBV27 with TRBJ2-7; TCRdb returns TRBD1, unconfirmable since there is no DNA. The germline V gene has CDR1 MNHEY and CDR2 SMNVEV (reference sequence). The CDR3 is 14 amino acids. The CDR3 here is CASSWDTSSYEQYF.

CDR3 sequence reads: CASSYRHGQGQYEQYF. This chain links TRBV6-2 or TRBV6-3 with TRBJ2-7; TCRdb's D call of TRBD1 is untestable without DNA. This CDR3 is built from 16 residues. Germline assignment: CDR1 MNHEY and CDR2 SVGEGT.

The chain couples TRBV5-6 to TRBJ2-2; absent DNA, TCRdb's TRBD1 call cannot be checked. From germline, CDR1 is SGHDT and CDR2 YYEEEE. The CDR3 has 15 residues. The CDR3 protein is CASSFGTANTGELFF.

This chain joins TRBV6-1 and TRBJ1-4; there is no DNA to check the TCRdb D call of TRBD1. Per germline, CDR1 MNHNS and CDR2 SASEGT. CDR3 length: 15 amino acids. CDR3 residues: CASSDSGGAYEKLFF.

This chain connects TRBV7-9 to TRBJ1-4; TCRdb's D call, TRBD1, is unchecked because there is no DNA. The germline V gene encodes CDR1 SEHNR and CDR2 FQNEAQ (reference sequence). CDR3 length: 16 residues. The CDR3: CASSLEHGGINEKLFF.